This T cell receptor beta chain derives from a study of T-cell reconstitution after alpha-beta-depleted transplantation in children. Study outcomes and limitations: T-cell numbers and diversity one year post-transplant derived largely from freshly generated T cells. By about two months after transplant, alpha-beta T cells reportedly arose from several hundred graft clones that had expanded.

A few counts support this clonotype. The antigen remains undetermined. Unique molecular identifiers were built into the TCRbeta library. Each CDR3 protein is one row after TCRdb ran MiXCR on the PCR reads. The sample lists hundreds of thousands of distinct CDR3 sequences, roughly a tenth occurring once. CDR1 is MNHEY and CDR2 is SVGAGI in the germline V gene. The CDR3 contains 16 residues. V lost 0 bases to trimming and J lost 1 base; unmatched junction nucleotides: 3. This clonotype originated in a child aged 2 to 15 with inherited bone marrow failure, due to receive a stem cell transplant. The sample here was PBMCs, taken before TCRalphabeta/CD19-depleted stem cell transplant. V usage is TRBV6-5 and J usage is TRBJ2-7, with 10 positions matching TRBD1. CDR3 residues: CASSYSRTGGSYEQYF. CDR3 bases: TGTGCCAGCAGTTACTCCCGGACAGGGGGATCCTACGAGCAGTACTTC.